The table lists the clone carrying this T cell receptor (beta chain) with many counts. The antigen remains undetermined. Patients counted as stable if ophthalmopathy did not develop within 18 months. Regions amplified from RNA transcripts were the TCR beta CDR3 regions. The HTBI set primed first-round TCR CDR3 RT-PCR. TCRdb analysed the multiplex PCR reads with MiXCR anew, one entry per CDR3 protein. Here the sample spans under 400,000 distinct CDR3 sequences, around a sixth being singletons. The germline gives CDR1 MNHNS, CDR2 SASEGT. The CDR3 sequence is 11 residues long. Deletions cut 6 bases from V and 6 bases from J, with 7 bases between. The sample comes from a study of T cells in Graves' hyperthyroidism and ophthalmopathy. Notes on the study in general: Ophthalmopathy got predicted by the model a median 6.5 months before its onset.

This clonotype was sampled from a man aged 25-40 years with Graves' hyperthyroidism. Sequenced input: blood. V and J are TRBV6-1 and TRBJ2-3; D gene ambiguous. The CDR3 nucleotides are TGTGCCAGCAGGCAAGGGGATACGCAGTATTTT. Translation: CASRQGDTQYF.